This section outlines one TCR beta chain sequence together with its context. No antigen is known for it. This clone may be a read error of a much larger clone one base away. No cell sorting was done before RNA was extracted from the tissue. TCRbeta libraries were built with three rounds of nested PCR, modified from ARM-PCR. MiXCR, applied by TCRdb to the multiplex PCR reads, yields one record per CDR3 protein. The sample consists of tens of thousands of distinct CDR3 sequences, approximately 72% of them appearing once. The data were obtained in a study of tumor and adjacent non-tumor tissue in lung cancer. Study as a whole: Histology: about twelve adenocarcinoma, a couple of squamous cell carcinoma, 1 small cell lung cancer.

Germline V lookup: CDR1 DFQATT, CDR2 SNEGSKA (reference sequence). CDR3 length: 18 amino acids. Study-level findings and limits: Tumor repertoires had a smaller top 100 clone share than normal lung. Significantly higher TCR diversity was found in tumor than normal lung.

The sample was lung tumor tissue. The rearrangement uses TRBV20-1 and TRBJ2-1; 9 nucleotides match TRBD2. The clonotype comes from a woman between 35 and 50 years old with non-small cell lung cancer. This CDR3 is CSARVFSGSGSSYDEQFF. The CDR3 nucleotides read TGCAGTGCTAGAGTTTTTTCGGGTAGCGGGAGCTCCTACGATGAGCAGTTCTTC.